The 23 T cell receptor beta chains below were found in one sample sequenced in a study of Graves' ophthalmopathy and Graves' hyperthyroidism. Amplified material comprised TCR beta CDR3 regions derived from RNA transcripts. Amplification began with first-round RT-PCR using HTBI primers, then second-round multiplex PCR was performed. MiXCR was run by TCRdb on the multiplex PCR reads, yielding one entry per CDR3 protein. Of about 740,000 distinct CDR3 sequences listed, roughly 40% are singletons. Input material: peripheral blood. The receptors derive from an adult man with Graves' ophthalmopathy.

This clonotype has a handful of counts. J is TRBJ1-2 and V is TRBV5-8; maybe TRBD1 (5 bases). Trimming took off 4 bases at V and 6 bases at J, with 13 bases between the two ends. The CDR3 spans 13 residues. The germline CDR1 and CDR2 sequences are SGHTS and YDEGEE. The chain's CDR3 is CASSMGRMDGYTF. In DNA, the CDR3 is TGTGCCAGCAGCATGGGACGGATGGATGGCTACACCTTC. Based on the CDR3 plus reference TRBV5-8 and TRBJ1-2, the full variable domain is EAGVTQSPTHLIKTRGQQATLRCSPISGHTSVYWYQQALGLGLQFLLWYDEGEERNRGNFPPRFSGRQFPNYSSELNVNALELEDSALYLCASSMGRMDGYTFGSGTRLTVV.

This clonotype was counted ten times or more. One end of the junction varies from germline; a read error may be responsible. The CDR3 DNA reads as TGTGCCAGCAGTGCCCCGTCTGATAACGAAAAACTGTTTTTT. Amino acid sequence: CASSAPSDNEKLFF. This chain links TRBV10-3 with TRBJ1-4, with no clear D. Germline CDR1 reads ENHRY; CDR2 reads SYGVKD. The CDR3 sequence is 14 residues long.

This clonotype was picked up many times. The chain joins TRBV5-8 to TRBJ2-5, with unresolved D. Germline V gives CDR1 SGHTS, CDR2 YDEGEE. V lost 3 bases and J 7 bases, leaving 7 bases between the germline ends. The CDR3 is made up of 11 amino acids. This chain's CDR3 is CASSSLRTQYF. In DNA, the CDR3 is TGTGCCAGCAGCTCCCTCAGGACCCAGTACTTC.

In regard to this clonotype: The CDR3 end shows no conserved phenylalanine or tryptophan, and so a read error is likely. The CDR3 is CAISSSGQGAVYGYTL. Written as DNA, the CDR3 is TGTGCCATCAGCTCCTCGGGGCAGGGGGCAGTCTATGGCTACACCCTC. The genes are TRBV10-3 and TRBJ1-2; 8 bases align to TRBD1. V was pared by 6 bases and J by 4 bases, with 13 bases of the junction left unmatched. Germline CDR1 reads ENHRY; CDR2 reads SYGVKD. This CDR3 has 16 amino acids.

As concerns this clonotype: A much larger clone sits a single nucleotide away, making a read error possible. No conserved phenylalanine or tryptophan is present at the end of the CDR3, so a read error is the likely explanation. The rearrangement links TRBV5-1 to TRBJ2-5; 7 bases match TRBD2. V shed 0 bases, J shed 11 bases, and the junction held 7 bases outside the gene matches. This CDR3 is 13 amino acids long. CDR1 is SGHRS and CDR2 is YFSETQ in the germline V gene. CDR3 sequence (DNA): TGCGCCAGCAGCTTGGTGGCGAGGCGGGAGCAGTACTGC. It codes for CASSLVARREQYC.

This clonotype has more than one count but fewer than ten. This rearrangement joins TRBV25-1 to TRBJ2-2, with TRBD1 matching over 7 bases. CDR3 length equals 12 residues. J lost 8 bases, V lost 8 bases, and 5 bases had no gene match. The germline CDR1 and CDR2 sequences are MGHDK and SYGVNS. The CDR3 sequence is CASRDREGELFF. The CDR3 DNA follows: TGTGCCAGCCGCGACAGGGAAGGGGAGCTGTTTTTT.

The chain links TRBV20-1 to TRBJ1-5; the D is unclear. The V gene's germline CDR1 is DFQATT and CDR2 SNEGSKA (reference sequence). With 4 bases removed from V and 6 bases from J, the gap between germline ends came to 13 bases. CDR3 length: 13 residues. CDR3 protein: CSAIRSLSQPQHF. CDR3 nucleotides: TGCAGTGCTATCCGCAGCCTATCTCAGCCCCAGCATTTT.

The table lists this clonotype with many counts. This sequence joins TRBV29-1 and TRBJ1-4, with a possible D match to TRBD1 (5 bases). Germline assignment: CDR1 SQVTM and CDR2 ANQGSEA. The CDR3 is 13 residues long. V was shortened by 6 bases and J by 6 bases, with 14 bases between the two germline ends. The CDR3 sequence is CSVESGVDEKLFF. The CDR3 DNA reads TGCAGCGTGGAGTCGGGGGTGGATGAAAAACTGTTTTTT.

This clonotype showed up just a few times. V and J are TRBV7-9 and TRBJ2-6; 11 positions agree with TRBD1. The CDR3 loop spans 17 amino acids. Germline trimming cut 5 bases from V and 2 bases from J; bases unmatched to any gene: 5. In germline, CDR1 is SEHNR, CDR2 FQNEAQ (reference sequence). The CDR3 sequence: CASSRTGGLTGANVLTF. DNA for the CDR3: TGTGCCAGCAGCCGGACAGGGGGCTTGACTGGGGCCAACGTCCTGACTTTC.

The genes are TRBV24-1 and TRBJ2-7; 10 bases agree with TRBD1. Germline lookup yields CDR1 KGHDR and CDR2 SFDVKD. V was clipped by 4 bases and J by 8 bases; unmatched bases: 13. The length of the CDR3 is 16 residues. CDR3 sequence (DNA): TGTGCCACCAGTGACCCAGGGACAGGGGATCAGCCCCAGCAGTACTTC. The encoded protein is CATSDPGTGDQPQQYF.

On this clonotype itself: Germline and junction disagree at one end, which may indicate a read error. The rearrangement links TRBV10-3 to TRBJ2-5; the D is unclear. The CDR3 is 13 residues long. Germline CDR1 reads ENHRY; CDR2 reads SYGVKD. The CDR3 DNA reads as TGTGCCACCAGTGAGTCCGGGCAGGAGACCCAGTACTTC. Amino acids: CATSESGQETQYF.

This clonotype showed up just a few times. This chain joins TRBV20-1 and TRBJ2-7, with D possibly matching TRBD1 (6 bases). Germline CDR1 and CDR2: DFQATT and SNEGSKA (reference sequence). The CDR3 extends over 14 amino acids. The V end lost 6 bases, the J end lost 0 bases, and 15 bases lay between the germline ends. Written as DNA, the CDR3 is TGCAGTGCCCGGTTGGGCAGGGGCTCCTACGAGCAGTACTTC. Translating gives CSARLGRGSYEQYF.

The V call is TRBV12-3 or TRBV12-4, the J call TRBJ1-2; TRBD1 matches at 7 bases. The J segment lost 8 bases and the V segment lost 8 bases, leaving 17 bases of the junction unmatched. The CDR3 spans 15 residues. The chain's CDR3 is CASHPRGQGVDGYTF. The CDR3 DNA reads as TGTGCCAGCCATCCAAGGGGGCAGGGGGTAGACGGCTACACCTTC.

The chain couples TRBV29-1 to TRBJ1-1; the match to TRBD1 covers 7 bases. The CDR3 extends over 13 amino acids. Germline-derived CDR1 and CDR2 are SQVTM and ANQGSEA. The V gene end was trimmed by 8 bases and the J gene end by 3 bases; junction bases not matched to a gene: 9. As DNA, the CDR3 is TGCAGCTTTCAGGACAGGTCGGACACTGAAGCTTTCTTT. Its protein is CSFQDRSDTEAFF.

As concerns this clonotype: Given a much more abundant clone one base away, this may be a read error. DNA of the CDR3: TGTGCCAGCAGCTCAGACAGGAAGGACGAGCAGTACTTC. Translating gives CASSSDRKDEQYF. The V call is TRBV7-9, the J call TRBJ2-7, with a tentative D call TRBD1 (6 bases). Trimming pared 4 bases from V and 5 bases from J, leaving 12 bases between. Germline CDR1 is SEHNR and CDR2 is FQNEAQ (reference sequence). The CDR3 contains 13 residues.

This sequence joins TRBV9 and TRBJ2-7; 9 nucleotides align to TRBD2. The V and J ends lost 2 bases and 5 bases, in that order; junction bases with no gene match: 2. The CDR3 sequence is 13 residues long. Germline CDR1 and CDR2: SGDLS and YYNGEE. In nucleotides, the CDR3 is TGTGCCAGCAGCGTTAGCGGGAGCAACGAGCAGTACTTC. It specifies CASSVSGSNEQYF.

Concerning this clonotype: One end of the junction is discordant with germline, which a read error may explain. The V and J genes are TRBV10-3 and TRBJ1-2; D is unresolved. The CDR3 loop spans 15 amino acids. CDR1 is ENHRY, CDR2 SYGVKD, per germline. Here the CDR3 DNA reads TGTGCCAGCAGTTACTCGTCGGCAGGACTTAAGGCCTACACCTTC. Its translation: CASSYSSAGLKAYTF.

The V and J genes are TRBV12-3 or TRBV12-4 and TRBJ2-7; TRBD1 agrees at 9 bases. Trimming cost V 5 bases and J 5 bases; bases outside gene matches: 7. This CDR3 is 14 amino acids long. As DNA, the CDR3 is TGTGCCAGCAGTGGTGGGACAGGGCGGGACGAGCAGTACTTC. Translated, it gives CASSGGTGRDEQYF.

This chain joins TRBV6-6 and TRBJ1-2, with 7 bases fitting TRBD1. Germline CDR1 MNHNY, CDR2 SVGAGI (reference sequence). Trimming removed 6 bases from V and 4 bases from J; junction bases left unmatched: 11. The CDR3 consists of 15 residues. The CDR3 DNA reads TGTGCCAGCAGCCCCACACGGGGGGACAGCTATGGCTACACCTTC. This translates into CASSPTRGDSYGYTF.

This clonotype came up once. The J gene is TRBJ2-2, the V gene TRBV19; perhaps TRBD1 as D (5 bases). With 6 bases removed from V and 7 bases from J, the gap between germline ends came to 18 bases. Per germline, CDR1 LNHDA and CDR2 SQIVND (reference sequence). The CDR3 sequence is 15 residues long. The CDR3 sequence: CASRNAGNPSGELFF. The CDR3 region has the DNA TGTGCCAGTAGAAATGCAGGGAACCCCAGCGGGGAGCTGTTTTTT.

This rearrangement joins TRBV20-1 to TRBJ2-3, with 9 bases that match TRBD2. The CDR3 totals 14 residues. Germline loops: CDR1 DFQATT, CDR2 SNEGSKA (reference sequence). V gave up 3 bases and J gave up 4 bases; unmatched junction bases: 5. As DNA, the CDR3 is TGCAGTGCTAGGGGCGGGAGGGCCTCAGATACGCAGTATTTT. This encodes CSARGGRASDTQYF.

This clonotype occurred a few times. The chain uses TRBV12-3 or TRBV12-4 and TRBJ2-5; perhaps TRBD1 as D (6 bases). Trimming cost V 6 bases and J 1 base, with 18 bases left between them. The CDR3 loop spans 16 amino acids. The CDR3: CASSHLGQKVQETQYF. CDR3 nucleotide sequence: TGTGCCAGCAGCCACTTAGGACAGAAGGTCCAAGAGACCCAGTACTTC.

At least ten counts were recorded for this clonotype. The gene calls are TRBV7-9 and TRBJ2-2, with D unresolved. Deletions cut 4 bases from V and 0 bases from J, with 6 bases between. Per germline, CDR1 SEHNR and CDR2 FQNEAQ (reference sequence). The CDR3 spans 14 residues. In DNA, the CDR3 is TGTGCCAGCAGCTCCAACCCGAACACCGGGGAGCTGTTTTTT. Protein sequence: CASSSNPNTGELFF.